The clone carrying this T cell receptor (beta chain) was seen a few times. Its antigen is not known. V lost 2 bases to trimming and J lost 2 bases; unmatched junction nucleotides: 9. CDR1 and CDR2 from the germline V gene are MNHEY and SVGEGT. The CDR3 is 18 amino acids. This entry comes from a study of blood T cells in healthy people across ages. Study-level points and caveats: Whereas aged donors had fewer naive CD4+ cells, long-lived donors had more of them and higher diversity.

Total RNA extraction produced at least 5 micrograms (per sample) for the study. Then a second PCR, running about 7 to 11 cycles, was carried out with a sample-barcoded 5' primer and a J-beta primer mix. TCRdb analysed the 5' RACE reads with MiXCR anew, one entry per CDR3 protein. The table has about 800,000 distinct CDR3 sequences, roughly 25% seen once. The same specimen was also included in a second study, on T cells of mothers and their children. That investigation notes: All RNA that had been extracted was used for cDNA synthesis at approximately 1.5 ug per 15 ul.

V gene TRBV6-2 or TRBV6-3 combines with J gene TRBJ1-5; 10 bases map to TRBD1. The source material was blood. The TCR comes from a boy aged 5-17 years in good health. CDR3 in amino acids: CASSYGRTGGLGNQPQHF. DNA for the CDR3: TGTGCCAGCAGTTACGGCCGGACAGGGGGTCTCGGCAATCAGCCCCAGCATTTT.